One and the same sample provided the 8 T cell receptor beta chains below, sequenced in a study of CD8 T cells in ankylosing spondylitis. TCRdb redid the calling of the 5' RACE reads with MiXCR, one entry per CDR3 protein. The sample contains around 230,000 distinct CDR3 sequences, 8.6% of which appear only once. The sample was blood, either unsorted or a sorted T cell fraction (not recorded which). These receptors were collected from a male donor with ankylosing spondylitis or in good health (not recorded which).

The sample holds many counts of this clonotype. The chain carries TRBV7-6 and TRBJ2-1, with a tentative D call TRBD1 (6 bases). V was pared by 5 bases and J by 0 bases, with 8 bases between. The CDR3 consists of 14 residues. Germline loops: CDR1 SGHVS, CDR2 FNYEAQ. The CDR3 DNA is TGTGCCAGCAGCCCGGACAGCTCCTACAATGAGCAGTTCTTC. It specifies CASSPDSSYNEQFF.

This clonotype was observed many times. The rearrangement joins TRBV9 to TRBJ1-2, with a possible D match to TRBD1 (6 bases). This CDR3 is built from 15 residues. Germline-derived CDR1 and CDR2 are SGDLS and YYNGEE. Trimming cost V 3 bases and J 2 bases, with 14 bases left between them. The CDR3 DNA reads TGTGCCAGCAGCGCAACAGGGAACTTAAACTATGGCTACACCTTC. Protein sequence: CASSATGNLNYGYTF.

In this sample, this clonotype turned up many times. CDR3 sequence reads: CASSYSAASANTEAFF. DNA for the CDR3: TGTGCCAGCAGTTACTCGGCAGCCTCAGCGAACACTGAAGCTTTCTTT. The chain combines TRBV6-5 with TRBJ1-1; no definite D call. Trimming stripped 0 bases from V and 1 base from J, with 12 bases between. Germline assignment: CDR1 MNHEY and CDR2 SVGAGI. The CDR3 has 16 amino acids.

This clonotype appeared a few times. The chain uses TRBV7-2 and TRBJ2-7; no firm D call. From germline, CDR1 is SGHTA and CDR2 FQGNSA. The CDR3 has 13 residues. V lost 5 bases to trimming and J lost 5 bases, with 13 bases between them. CDR3 loop: CASSASLVDEQYF. CDR3 nucleotide sequence: TGTGCCAGCAGCGCTTCGCTGGTGGACGAGCAGTACTTC.

This clonotype was recorded many times. The chain combines TRBV20-1 with TRBJ2-2, with D perhaps matching TRBD1 (5 bases). This CDR3 has 14 amino acids. Trimming pared 0 bases from V and 2 bases from J, leaving 7 bases between. Germline V lookup: CDR1 DFQATT, CDR2 SNEGSKA (reference sequence). This CDR3 reads CSARDGANTGELFF. The CDR3, as DNA: TGCAGTGCTAGAGATGGGGCCAACACCGGGGAGCTGTTTTTT.

This clonotype was recorded at least ten times. The chain employs TRBV5-1 and TRBJ2-7, with 10 bases aligning to TRBD2. CDR1 and CDR2 from the germline V gene are SGHRS and YFSETQ. V lost 2 bases and J lost 7; bases outside the gene matches: 15. This CDR3 comprises 17 residues. The CDR3 region is CASSFRGSSGRKEEQYF. The CDR3 DNA follows: TGCGCCAGCAGCTTCAGAGGGTCTAGCGGGAGAAAAGAGGAGCAGTACTTC.

V is TRBV3-1 and J is TRBJ1-1; no clear D. In germline, CDR1 is LGHDT, CDR2 YNNKEL (reference sequence). This CDR3 is 14 amino acids long. V was pared by 4 bases and J by 5 bases, with 14 bases between. In DNA form, the CDR3 reads TGTGCCAGCAGCCTCCGGGAGAGTGGGACTGAAGCTTTCTTT. Translating gives CASSLRESGTEAFF.

This clonotype appeared many times. The chain uses TRBV20-1 and TRBJ2-1; D gene uncertain. Trimming cost V 1 base and J 7 bases, with 8 bases left between them. The CDR3 totals 12 residues. Germline V gene lookup returns CDR1 DFQATT and CDR2 SNEGSKA (reference sequence). Here the CDR3 reads CSARGTANEQFF. CDR3 bases: TGCAGTGCTAGAGGGACCGCAAATGAGCAGTTCTTC.